The entry below describes one T cell receptor (beta chain). Its antigen is unknown. The entry originates in a study of T cells after yellow fever vaccination. The germline V and J ends were trimmed by 6 bases and 0 bases, with 19 bases remaining between them. Germline V gene sequence: CDR1 LGHDT, CDR2 YNNKEL (reference sequence). This CDR3 is 17 amino acids long. Whole-study results and caveats: In FACS-sorted repertoires, abundant clonotypes from the bulk population could appear as contaminants. Just a small share of clonotypes turned up in the CD4 compartment as well as the CD8 compartment. Reappearing after the booster were most of the clones from primary vaccination (96% CD4, approximately 89% CD8).

TCR cDNA was made by 5'RACE template switching, adding a universal primer site and UMIs. Each CDR3 protein gets one entry after TCRdb re-called the 5' RACE reads with MiXCR. The sample includes a few hundred thousand distinct CDR3 sequences, about an eighth seen only once; the top ten take about 0.51%. Sample: CD4+ T cells sorted from PBMCs, taken 45 days after the yellow fever booster vaccination. This chain connects TRBV3-1 to TRBJ2-3; D gene ambiguous. The TCR was taken from a man in his thirties or forties who received the YFV17D yellow fever vaccine. As DNA, the CDR3 is TGTGCCAGCAGACGCGGTGTTTGGGATGCTAGCACAGATACGCAGTATTTT. Protein: CASRRGVWDASTDTQYF.